One sample yielded the 17 T cell receptor beta chains listed below, sequenced in a study of blood T cell repertoires in COVID-19. Data came from immunoSEQ multiplex PCR; TCRdb stores just in-frame clones and leaves some out. In the table there are over 200,000 clones, roughly 80% of which are singletons. Sequencing was carried out using peripheral blood. Receptors were obtained from a woman aged 80 or over with active or convalescent COVID-19.

J is TRBJ2-5 and V is TRBV5-1, with 8 bases matching TRBD2. The V and J ends lost 0 bases and 5 bases, in that order; junction bases with no gene match: 12. Per germline, CDR1 SGHRS and CDR2 YFSETQ. The CDR3 length is 17 residues. CDR3 DNA sequence: TGCGCCAGCAGCTTGGTGGCGGGAGGAGGCCTGTGGGAGACCCAGTACTTC. Protein: CASSLVAGGGLWETQYF.

In the case of this clone: One junction end does not reproduce the germline sequence, and a read error may be involved. V usage is TRBV7-7 and J usage is TRBJ2-3, with a possible D match to TRBD1 (5 bases). CDR3 length: 15 amino acids. CDR1 and CDR2 (germline): SSHAT, FNYEAQ (reference sequence). CDR3 sequence reads: CASSLGAGRTDTQYF. CDR3 in DNA: TGTGCTAGCAGCTTAGGGGCAGGGCGGACAGATACGCAGTATTTT. The full variable domain, its missing parts supplied by reference TRBV7-7 and TRBJ2-3, is GAGVSQSPRYKVTKRGQDVTLRCDPISSHATLYWYQQALGQGPEFLTYFNYEAQPDKSGLPSDRFSAERPEGSISTLTIQRTEQRDSAMYRCASSLGAGRTDTQYFGPGTRLTVL.

In nucleotides, the CDR3 is TGTGCCAGTAGTATCCTAGCGGGAGCAAAGACCGGGGAGCTGTTTTTT. This translates into CASSILAGAKTGELFF. This chain uses TRBV19 with TRBJ2-2; the match to TRBD2 covers 10 bases. The CDR3 totals 16 residues. V shed 3 bases and J 5 bases; nucleotides not matched to a gene: 6. Germline CDR1 and CDR2: LNHDA and SQIVND (reference sequence).

This clone was recorded once. The V call is TRBV5-6, the J call TRBJ2-7; TRBD2 agrees at 7 bases. With 6 bases clipped from V and 5 bases from J, the junction kept 14 bases outside the gene matches. CDR3 length: 15 amino acids. Germline CDR1 SGHDT, CDR2 YYEEEE. In DNA form, the CDR3 reads TGTGCCAGCACCGACAAACCAGCGGGATATGACGAGCAGTACTTC. Translation gives CASTDKPAGYDEQYF.

The chain carries TRBV6-2 or TRBV6-3 and TRBJ2-1; a possible D gene is TRBD2 (6 bases). Trimming took off 6 bases at V and 2 bases at J, with 14 bases between the two ends. This CDR3 region has 15 residues. CDR1 is MNHEY and CDR2 is SVGEGT in the germline V gene. CDR3 in amino acids: CASSPPGLAYNEQFF. The CDR3 nucleotides read TGTGCCAGCAGCCCCCCGGGACTGGCCTACAATGAGCAGTTCTTC.

The V gene is TRBV18, the J gene TRBJ2-1, with 9 positions matching TRBD2. This CDR3 region has 12 residues. In germline, CDR1 is KGHSH, CDR2 LQKENI. V gave up 6 bases and J gave up 10 bases; unmatched junction bases: 4. The CDR3 sequence: CASSRSGGEQFF. The DNA of the CDR3 is TGTGCCAGCTCCCGAAGCGGGGGGGAGCAGTTCTTC.

This clone was recorded only once. The chain carries TRBV20-1 and TRBJ2-3; maybe TRBD1 (5 bases). V lost 3 bases and J lost 1, with 11 bases in between. This CDR3 comprises 14 residues. Per germline, CDR1 DFQATT and CDR2 SNEGSKA (reference sequence). CDR3 DNA: TGCAGTGCTAGTTTAGGGGCGGGCACAGATACGCAGTATTTT. Translated: CSASLGAGTDTQYF.

This clone came up once. The chain links TRBV19 to TRBJ1-2, with 7 bases that match TRBD1. The V gene end was trimmed by 7 bases and the J gene end by 6 bases; junction bases not matched to a gene: 8. The CDR3 extends over 13 amino acids. Germline CDR1 reads LNHDA; CDR2 reads SQIVND (reference sequence). The CDR3 sequence: CASIKQGRNGYTF. The CDR3 bases are TGTGCCAGTATTAAACAGGGGAGGAATGGCTACACCTTC.

The chain is built from TRBV9 and TRBJ2-5; tentative D call: TRBD2 (6 bases). Deletions cut 3 bases from V and 1 base from J, with 16 bases between. Germline-derived CDR1 and CDR2 are SGDLS and YYNGEE. The CDR3 contains 16 residues. The CDR3 spells CASSAGLLGSQETQYF. CDR3 coding DNA: TGTGCCAGCAGCGCAGGACTACTGGGGTCCCAAGAGACCCAGTACTTC.

The V call is TRBV11-3, the J call TRBJ2-2, with 11 positions matching TRBD1. This CDR3 spans 15 amino acids. Germline V CDR1 and CDR2: SGHNT, YENEEA. The V and J ends lost 4 bases and 6 bases, in that order; junction bases with no gene match: 4. The CDR3 coding sequence is TGTGCCAGCAGCTGGGACAGGGGGAGTGCCGGGGAGCTGTTTTTT. Its translation: CASSWDRGSAGELFF.

This sequence joins TRBV6-5 and TRBJ1-2; no definite D call. Germline loops: CDR1 MNHEY, CDR2 SVGAGI. The CDR3 covers 13 residues. Trimming removed 5 bases from V and 0 bases from J, with 7 bases in between. The CDR3 DNA is TGTGCCAGCAGTCTGAGGCCTAACTATGGCTACACCTTC. Translation: CASSLRPNYGYTF.

The chain uses TRBV9 and TRBJ2-7; TRBD2 agrees at 9 bases. J lost 4 bases, V lost 4 bases, and 9 bases had no gene match. The CDR3 runs to 15 residues. CDR1 and CDR2 (germline): SGDLS, YYNGEE. The CDR3 DNA reads as TGTGCCAGCAGCTCCAGTTGGCTAGCGGGATACGAGCAGTACTTC. Residues: CASSSSWLAGYEQYF.

This clone has a single count. The J gene is TRBJ2-7, the V gene TRBV5-6; no definite D call. This CDR3 contains 13 residues. CDR1 is SGHDT and CDR2 is YYEEEE in the germline V gene. The V gene lost 5 bases and the J gene lost 3 bases, with 12 bases spanning the gap. The CDR3 reads CASSRRPLYEQYF. CDR3 coding DNA: TGTGCCAGCAGTCGGCGGCCCCTCTACGAGCAGTACTTC.

The chain employs TRBV11-3 and TRBJ2-3, with D tentatively TRBD2 (5 bases). Germline CDR1 reads SGHNT; CDR2 reads YENEEA. The ends were cut back, 4 bases at V and 4 bases at J, with 12 bases in the middle. This CDR3 comprises 14 residues. The DNA of the CDR3 is TGTGCCAGCAGCTCCCGGACTTCCGCAGATACGCAGTATTTT. It codes for CASSSRTSADTQYF.

V is TRBV5-1 and J is TRBJ2-7, with D tentatively TRBD1 (5 bases). The CDR3 is made up of 12 amino acids. Trimming shortened V by 7 bases and J by 6 bases, and 14 bases separated the two germline ends. CDR1 and CDR2 (germline): SGHRS, YFSETQ. The CDR3 DNA reads TGCGCCAGCGCAGTAAACCAGGGCGAGCAGTACTTC. It encodes CASAVNQGEQYF. Full variable domain (rest looked up from reference TRBV5-1 and TRBJ2-7): KAGVTQTPRYLIKTRGQQVTLSCSPISGHRSVSWYQQTPGQGLQFLFEYFSETQRNKGNFPGRFSGRQFSNSRSEMNVSTLELGDSALYLCASAVNQGEQYFGPGTRLTVT.

This clone turned up a few times. The chain employs TRBV7-2 and TRBJ1-3, with D possibly matching TRBD1 (6 bases). Germline V gives CDR1 SGHTA, CDR2 FQGNSA. V lost 5 bases to trimming and J lost 0 bases, with 14 bases between them. CDR3 length equals 16 residues. CDR3 sequence (DNA): TGTGCCAGCAGCCTTTTTAAACAGGGCTCTGGAAACACCATATATTTT. Encoded protein: CASSLFKQGSGNTIYF.

This clone appeared once. The chain joins TRBV6-6 to TRBJ2-3, with TRBD2 as a possible D gene (6 bases). V gave up 7 bases and J gave up 6 bases, with 11 bases separating them. CDR3 length: 12 amino acids. The V gene's germline CDR1 is MNHNY and CDR2 SVGAGI (reference sequence). For the CDR3, the DNA is TGTGCCAGCACCGATGGGGGGGATACGCAGTATTTT. Its translation is CASTDGGDTQYF.